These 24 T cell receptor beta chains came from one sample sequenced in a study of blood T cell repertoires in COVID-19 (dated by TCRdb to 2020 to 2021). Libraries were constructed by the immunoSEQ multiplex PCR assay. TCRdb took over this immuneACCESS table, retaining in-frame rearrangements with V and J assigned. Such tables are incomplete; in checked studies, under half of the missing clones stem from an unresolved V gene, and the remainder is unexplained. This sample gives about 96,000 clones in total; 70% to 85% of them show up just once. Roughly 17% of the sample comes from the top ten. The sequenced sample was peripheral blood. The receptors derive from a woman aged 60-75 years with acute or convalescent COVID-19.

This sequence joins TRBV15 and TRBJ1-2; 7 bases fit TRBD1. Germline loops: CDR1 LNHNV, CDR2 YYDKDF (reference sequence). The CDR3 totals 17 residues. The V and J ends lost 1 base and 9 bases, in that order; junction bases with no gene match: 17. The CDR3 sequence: CATSRVMATRQGGSYTF. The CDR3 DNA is TGTGCCACCAGCAGAGTTATGGCCACACGACAGGGTGGTAGCTACACCTTC.

CDR3 sequence reads: CASSEVSGHPYEQYF. Written as DNA, the CDR3 is TGTGCCAGCAGTGAAGTCTCAGGTCACCCCTACGAGCAGTACTTC. J is TRBJ2-7 and V is TRBV6-1; D gene uncertain. Germline CDR1 reads MNHNS; CDR2 reads SASEGT. Trimming took 1 base from V and 2 from J, leaving 12 bases between them. The length of the CDR3 is 15 residues.

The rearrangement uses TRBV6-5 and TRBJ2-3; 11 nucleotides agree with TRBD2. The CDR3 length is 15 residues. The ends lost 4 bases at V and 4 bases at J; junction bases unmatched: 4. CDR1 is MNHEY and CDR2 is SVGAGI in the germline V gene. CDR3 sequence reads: CASSWSSGGADTQYF. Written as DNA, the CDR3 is TGTGCCAGCAGTTGGAGTAGCGGGGGGGCAGATACGCAGTATTTT.

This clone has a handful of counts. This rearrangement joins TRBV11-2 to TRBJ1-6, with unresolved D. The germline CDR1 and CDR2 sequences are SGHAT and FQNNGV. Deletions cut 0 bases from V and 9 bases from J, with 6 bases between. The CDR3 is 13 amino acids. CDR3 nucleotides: TGTGCCAGCAGCTTAGATCCGGGTTCACCCCTCCACTTT. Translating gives CASSLDPGSPLHF.

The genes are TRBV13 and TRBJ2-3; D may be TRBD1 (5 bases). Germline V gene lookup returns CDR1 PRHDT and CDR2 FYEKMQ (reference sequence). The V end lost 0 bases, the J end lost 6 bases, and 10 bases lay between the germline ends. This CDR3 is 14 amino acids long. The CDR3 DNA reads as TGTGCCAGCAGCTTAGGGCCTGGGGCGGATACGCAGTATTTT. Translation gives CASSLGPGADTQYF.

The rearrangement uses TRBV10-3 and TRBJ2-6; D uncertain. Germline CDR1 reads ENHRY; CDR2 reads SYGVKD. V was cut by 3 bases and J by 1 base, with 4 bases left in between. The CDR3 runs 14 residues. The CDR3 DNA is TGTGCCATCAGTGATCAATCTGGGGCCAACGTCCTGACTTTC. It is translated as CAISDQSGANVLTF.

The CDR3 protein is CASSSQGRLGEKLFF. Written as DNA, the CDR3 is TGTGCCAGCAGTTCCCAGGGCCGCTTGGGGGAAAAACTGTTTTTT. The rearrangement joins TRBV11-3 to TRBJ1-4; D is possibly TRBD1 (5 bases). This CDR3 is built from 15 residues. V gave up 6 bases and J gave up 8 bases, with 19 bases separating them. Germline lookup yields CDR1 SGHNT and CDR2 YENEEA.

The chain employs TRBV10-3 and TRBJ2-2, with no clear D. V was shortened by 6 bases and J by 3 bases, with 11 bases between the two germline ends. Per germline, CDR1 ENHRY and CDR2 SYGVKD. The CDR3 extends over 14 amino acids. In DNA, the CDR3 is TGTGCCATCAGCAAAGGCCTAGACACCGGGGAGCTGTTTTTT. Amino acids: CAISKGLDTGELFF.

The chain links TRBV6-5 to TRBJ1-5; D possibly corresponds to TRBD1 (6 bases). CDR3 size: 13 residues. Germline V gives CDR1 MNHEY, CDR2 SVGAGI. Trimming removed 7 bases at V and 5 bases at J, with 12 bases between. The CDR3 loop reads CASTVTGDQPQHF. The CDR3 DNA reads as TGTGCCAGCACCGTGACAGGAGATCAGCCCCAGCATTTT.

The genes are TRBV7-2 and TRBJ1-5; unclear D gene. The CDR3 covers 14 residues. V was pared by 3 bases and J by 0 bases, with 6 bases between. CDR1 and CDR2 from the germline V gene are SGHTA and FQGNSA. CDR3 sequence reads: CASSFTDSNQPQHF. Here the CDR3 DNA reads TGTGCCAGCAGCTTCACAGATAGCAATCAGCCCCAGCATTTT. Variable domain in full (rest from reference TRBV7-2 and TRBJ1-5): GAGVSQSPSNKVTEKGKDVELRCDPISGHTALYWYRQSLGQGLEFLIYFQGNSAPDKSGLPSDRFSAERTGGSVSTLTIQRTQQEDSAVYLCASSFTDSNQPQHFGDGTRLSIL.

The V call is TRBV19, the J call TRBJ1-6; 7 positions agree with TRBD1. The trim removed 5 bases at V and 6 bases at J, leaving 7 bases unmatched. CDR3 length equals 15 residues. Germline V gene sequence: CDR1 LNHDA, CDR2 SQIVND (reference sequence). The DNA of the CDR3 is TGTGCCAGTAGTCCGTCCGGGACAGTTAATTCACCCCTCCACTTT. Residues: CASSPSGTVNSPLHF.

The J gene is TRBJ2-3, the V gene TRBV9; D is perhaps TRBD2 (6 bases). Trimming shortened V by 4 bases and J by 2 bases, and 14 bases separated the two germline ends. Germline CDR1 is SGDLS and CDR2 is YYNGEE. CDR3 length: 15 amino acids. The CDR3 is CASSRSTRFTDTQYF. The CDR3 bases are TGTGCCAGCAGCAGATCGACTAGGTTCACAGATACGCAGTATTTT.

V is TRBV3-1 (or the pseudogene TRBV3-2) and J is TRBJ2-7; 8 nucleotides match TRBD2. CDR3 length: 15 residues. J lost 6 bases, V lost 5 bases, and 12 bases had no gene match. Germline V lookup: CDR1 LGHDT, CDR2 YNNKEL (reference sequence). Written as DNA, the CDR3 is TGTGCCAGCAGCTTATGTCTGCGGGGGGCCGGCGAGCAGTACTTC. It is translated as CASSLCLRGAGEQYF.

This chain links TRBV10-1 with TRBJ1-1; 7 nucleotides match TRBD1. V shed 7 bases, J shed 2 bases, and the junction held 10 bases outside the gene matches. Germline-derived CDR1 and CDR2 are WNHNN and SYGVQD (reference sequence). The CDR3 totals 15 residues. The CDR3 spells CASTEVGQANTEAFF. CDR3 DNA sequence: TGCGCCAGCACGGAGGTTGGACAGGCCAACACTGAAGCTTTCTTT.

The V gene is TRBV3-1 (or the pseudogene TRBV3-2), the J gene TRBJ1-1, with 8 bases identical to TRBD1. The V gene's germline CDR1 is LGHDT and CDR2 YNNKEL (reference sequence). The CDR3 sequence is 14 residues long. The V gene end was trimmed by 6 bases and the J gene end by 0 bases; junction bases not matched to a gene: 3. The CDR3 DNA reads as TGTGCCAGCAGGGAGACAGGGGTGAACACTGAAGCTTTCTTT. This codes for CASRETGVNTEAFF.

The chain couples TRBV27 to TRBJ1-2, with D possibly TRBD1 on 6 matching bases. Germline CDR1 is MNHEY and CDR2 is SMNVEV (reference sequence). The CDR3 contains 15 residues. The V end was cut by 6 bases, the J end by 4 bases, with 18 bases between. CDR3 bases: TGTGCCAGCAGCTCCGCCGACAGGTTGGGCTATGGCTACACCTTC. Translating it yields CASSSADRLGYGYTF.

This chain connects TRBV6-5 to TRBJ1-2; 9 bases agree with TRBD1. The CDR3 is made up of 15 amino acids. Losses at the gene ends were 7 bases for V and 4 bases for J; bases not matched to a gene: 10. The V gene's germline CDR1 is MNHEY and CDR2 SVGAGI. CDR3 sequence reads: CASNPKETGGYGYTF. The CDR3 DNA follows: TGTGCCAGCAACCCGAAAGAGACAGGGGGCTATGGCTACACCTTC.

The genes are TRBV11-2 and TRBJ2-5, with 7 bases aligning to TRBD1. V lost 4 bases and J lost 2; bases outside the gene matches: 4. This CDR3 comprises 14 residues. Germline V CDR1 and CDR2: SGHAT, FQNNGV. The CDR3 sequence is CASSSDRRQETQYF. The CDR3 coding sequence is TGTGCCAGCAGCTCGGACAGGAGACAAGAGACCCAGTACTTC. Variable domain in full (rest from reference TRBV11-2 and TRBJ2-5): EAGVAQSPRYKIIEKRQSVAFWCNPISGHATLYWYQQILGQGPKLLIQFQNNGVVDDSQLPKDRFSAERLKGVDSTLKIQPAKLEDSAVYLCASSSDRRQETQYFGPGTRLLVL.

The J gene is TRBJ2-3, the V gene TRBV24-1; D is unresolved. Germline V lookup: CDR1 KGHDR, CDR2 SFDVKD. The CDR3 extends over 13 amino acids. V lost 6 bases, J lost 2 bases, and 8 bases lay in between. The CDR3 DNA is TGTGCCACCAGTCCGCGGAACACAGATACGCAGTATTTT. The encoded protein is CATSPRNTDTQYF.

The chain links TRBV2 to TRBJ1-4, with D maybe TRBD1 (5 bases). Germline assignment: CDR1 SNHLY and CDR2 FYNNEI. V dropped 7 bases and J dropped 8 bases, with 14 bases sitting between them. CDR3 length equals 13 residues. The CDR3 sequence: CASKIPGMEKLFF. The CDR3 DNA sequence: TGTGCCAGCAAAATCCCAGGGATGGAAAAACTGTTTTTT.

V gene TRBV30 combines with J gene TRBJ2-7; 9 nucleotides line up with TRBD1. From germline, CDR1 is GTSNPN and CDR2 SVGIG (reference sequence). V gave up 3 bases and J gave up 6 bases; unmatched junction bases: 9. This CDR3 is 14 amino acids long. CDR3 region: CAWRPFGQGLEQYF. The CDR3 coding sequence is TGTGCCTGGAGACCATTTGGACAGGGGCTCGAGCAGTACTTC.

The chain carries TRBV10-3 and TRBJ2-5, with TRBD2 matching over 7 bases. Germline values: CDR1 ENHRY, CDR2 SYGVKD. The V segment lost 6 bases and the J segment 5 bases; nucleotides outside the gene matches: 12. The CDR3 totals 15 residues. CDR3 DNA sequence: TGTGCCATCAGCGCCGGACTAGTTGACGGTGAGACCCAGTACTTC. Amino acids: CAISAGLVDGETQYF.

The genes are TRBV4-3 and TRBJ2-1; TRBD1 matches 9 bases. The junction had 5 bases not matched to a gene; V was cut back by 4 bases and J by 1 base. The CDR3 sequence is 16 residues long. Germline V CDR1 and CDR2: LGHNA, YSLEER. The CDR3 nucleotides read TGCGCCAGCAGCCCGGGGACAGGGTCTTCCTACAATGAGCAGTTCTTC. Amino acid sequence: CASSPGTGSSYNEQFF.

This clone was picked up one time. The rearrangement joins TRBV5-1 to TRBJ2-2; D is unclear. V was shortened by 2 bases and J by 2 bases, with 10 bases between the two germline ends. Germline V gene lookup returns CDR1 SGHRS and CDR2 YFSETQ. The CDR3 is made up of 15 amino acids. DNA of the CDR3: TGCGCCAGCAGCTTCTCCGGAGTCAACACCGGGGAGCTGTTTTTT. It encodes CASSFSGVNTGELFF.